These 12 T cell receptor beta chains were all obtained from the same sample, sequenced in a study of patients and donors after allogeneic stem cell transplantation. TCRdb re-derived calls from the RT-PCR reads in MiXCR, one entry per CDR3 protein. The sample holds over 65,000 distinct CDR3 sequences, more than 20% seen once. Sequenced input: blood, either unsorted or a sorted T cell fraction (not recorded which). The receptors shown here come from a human donor who was either an allogeneic HSCT recipient or a stem cell or donor lymphocyte infusion donor (not recorded which). It is not recorded whose cells these are; they may come from a transplant donor.

This clonotype occurred a few times. The rearrangement uses TRBV7-9 and TRBJ1-1; 8 nucleotides line up with TRBD1. The J segment lost 6 bases and the V segment lost 6 bases, leaving 9 bases of the junction unmatched. The germline V gene has CDR1 SEHNR and CDR2 FQNEAQ (reference sequence). There are 14 residues in the CDR3. In nucleotides, the CDR3 is TGTGCCAGCAGTCCCCCAGGGGGCATATCTGAAGCTTTCTTT. Protein: CASSPPGGISEAFF.

This clonotype was seen a handful of times. The chain joins TRBV7-9 to TRBJ2-5; D is uncertain. The ends were cut back, 3 bases at V and 4 bases at J, with 9 bases in the middle. Germline assignment: CDR1 SEHNR and CDR2 FQNEAQ (reference sequence). The CDR3 is 13 amino acids. CDR3 residues: CASSFSGLETQYF. As DNA, the CDR3 is TGTGCCAGCAGCTTCAGTGGCTTAGAGACCCAGTACTTC.

J is TRBJ1-2 and V is TRBV7-2; 12 nucleotides agree with TRBD1. With 5 bases clipped from V and 5 bases from J, the junction kept 6 bases outside the gene matches. The CDR3 has 15 residues. Germline values: CDR1 SGHTA, CDR2 FQGNSA. In DNA form, the CDR3 reads TGTGCCAGCAGCCAGGGACAGGGGGCTGGATATGGCTACACCTTC. Amino acids: CASSQGQGAGYGYTF. Based on the CDR3 plus reference TRBV7-2 and TRBJ1-2, the full variable domain is GAGVSQSPSNKVTEKGKDVELRCDPISGHTALYWYRQSLGQGLEFLIYFQGNSAPDKSGLPSDRFSAERTGGSVSTLTIQRTQQEDSAVYLCASSQGQGAGYGYTFGSGTRLTVV.

V is TRBV20-1 and J is TRBJ2-2, with unresolved D. CDR3 length: 13 amino acids. Trimming removed 3 bases from V and 4 bases from J, with 9 bases in between. In germline, CDR1 is DFQATT, CDR2 SNEGSKA (reference sequence). The CDR3 here is CSARVGTTGELFF. CDR3 DNA sequence: TGCAGTGCTAGGGTGGGAACCACCGGGGAGCTGTTTTTT.

In this sample, this clonotype turned up a few times. V usage is TRBV11-1 and J usage is TRBJ1-2, with D unclear. The CDR3 has 11 amino acids. Per the germline V gene, CDR1 is SGHAT and CDR2 is FQDESV (reference sequence). V was shortened by 3 bases and J by 14 bases, with 13 bases between the two germline ends. The CDR3 DNA sequence: TGTGCCAGCAGCTTGAACTCGGAGAGAACCTTC. It yields the protein CASSLNSERTF.

The chain joins TRBV20-1 to TRBJ2-7; D ambiguous. The CDR3 has 11 amino acids. CDR1 and CDR2 from the germline V gene are DFQATT and SNEGSKA (reference sequence). The V and J ends lost 3 bases and 4 bases respectively, with 7 bases between them. CDR3 sequence reads: CSASLGYEQYF. The CDR3 nucleotides are TGCAGTGCTAGCCTAGGTTACGAGCAGTACTTC.

The V gene is TRBV5-1, the J gene TRBJ2-7; tentatively, D is TRBD1 or TRBD2 (5 bases each). This CDR3 has 14 residues. Trimming left V 2 bases short and J 6 bases short, with 15 bases between. From germline, CDR1 is SGHRS and CDR2 YFSETQ. The CDR3 DNA sequence: TGCGCCAGCAGCTTCACCGGACGAGGGGCCGAGCAGTACTTC. Translation: CASSFTGRGAEQYF.

The rearrangement joins TRBV12-3 or TRBV12-4 to TRBJ2-1; either TRBD1 or TRBD2 may supply D (6 bases each). There are 12 residues in the CDR3. Trimming took 3 bases from V and 8 from J, leaving 8 bases between them. The chain's CDR3 is CASSFGGHEQFF. The CDR3 nucleotides are TGTGCCAGCAGTTTCGGGGGCCATGAGCAGTTCTTC.

The V gene is TRBV5-1, the J gene TRBJ1-4; D unresolved. Trimming cost V 0 bases and J 8 bases, with 8 bases left between them. CDR1 is SGHRS and CDR2 is YFSETQ in the germline V gene. There are 13 residues in the CDR3. The CDR3 DNA reads as TGCGCCAGCAGCTTGGCTCTAGACGAAAAACTGTTTTTT. Its translation: CASSLALDEKLFF.

This clonotype was recorded a few times. This chain connects TRBV7-6 to TRBJ1-1; D not resolved. Trimming took 2 bases from V and 4 from J, leaving 14 bases between them. CDR1 and CDR2 from the germline V gene are SGHVS and FNYEAQ. This CDR3 is 15 amino acids long. The CDR3 protein is CASSLSQGGSTEAFF. CDR3 DNA sequence: TGTGCCAGCAGCTTATCGCAAGGAGGGAGCACTGAAGCTTTCTTT.

This clonotype showed up many times. V gene TRBV20-1 combines with J gene TRBJ1-1; 9 nucleotides align to TRBD1. Trimming cost V 5 bases and J 4 bases; bases outside gene matches: 2. The CDR3 has 12 amino acids. Per the germline V gene, CDR1 is DFQATT and CDR2 is SNEGSKA (reference sequence). The CDR3 coding sequence is TGCAGTGCTCTACAGGGGGCCACTGAAGCTTTCTTT. The encoded protein is CSALQGATEAFF.

Only a few counts were recorded for this clonotype. This chain connects TRBV4-2 to TRBJ2-4; maybe TRBD2 (5 bases). Germline V CDR1 and CDR2: LGHNA, YNFKEQ. This CDR3 is 13 amino acids long. Trimming removed 4 bases at V and 6 bases at J, with 10 bases between. The CDR3 sequence: CASSLGRGNIQYF. DNA for the CDR3: TGTGCCAGCAGCCTCGGACGGGGAAACATTCAGTACTTC.